These 7 T cell receptor beta chains came from one sample sequenced in a study of blood T cell repertoires in COVID-19. The table came from immunoSEQ multiplex PCR; TCRdb's copy has only in-frame clones and leaves some out. The sample gives over 250,000 clones, roughly 90% of which show up once; approximately 0.8% is in the top ten. Sequencing was done on a sample of peripheral blood. The receptors come from a woman aged 25-40 years with acute or convalescent COVID-19.

The chain recombines TRBV6-6 with TRBJ2-7; 9 bases agree with TRBD1. The trim removed 2 bases at V and 4 bases at J, leaving 9 bases unmatched. From germline, CDR1 is MNHNY and CDR2 SVGAGI (reference sequence). CDR3 length: 16 amino acids. The CDR3 loop is CASSYPTGGDGYEQYF. The CDR3 DNA reads TGTGCCAGCAGTTACCCAACAGGGGGCGATGGATACGAGCAGTACTTC.

V usage is TRBV12-3 or TRBV12-4 and J usage is TRBJ1-2; 8 bases line up with TRBD1. V lost 5 bases to trimming and J lost 5 bases; unmatched junction nucleotides: 4. This CDR3 comprises 13 residues. The DNA for the CDR3 is TGTGCCAGCAGTCGGGACAGGCTTTATGGCTACACCTTC. It yields the protein CASSRDRLYGYTF.

The chain has TRBV9 and TRBJ2-7; D is undetermined. CDR3 length: 14 amino acids. The V gene's germline CDR1 is SGDLS and CDR2 YYNGEE. V dropped 0 bases and J dropped 2 bases, with 9 bases sitting between them. The CDR3 DNA sequence: TGTGCCAGCAGCGTAGGAGGTCCTGCCTACGAGCAGTACTTC. Residues: CASSVGGPAYEQYF.

This rearrangement joins TRBV5-4 to TRBJ2-1; 7 bases map to TRBD2. The V segment lost 7 bases and the J segment 4 bases; nucleotides outside the gene matches: 8. The CDR3 consists of 14 residues. CDR1 is SGHNT, CDR2 YYREEE, per germline (reference sequence). The CDR3 nucleotides read TGTGCCAGCCGGACATGGGGGGGATACAATGAGCAGTTCTTC. Residues: CASRTWGGYNEQFF.

The CDR3 here is CASSPAPCSFLAGGTNVHEQFF. The DNA for the CDR3 is TGTGCCAGCAGTCCTGCCCCATGTTCTTTTCTGGCGGGAGGCACGAACGTCCATGAGCAGTTCTTC. The chain couples TRBV3-1 (or the pseudogene TRBV3-2) to TRBJ2-1; 8 bases align to TRBD2. CDR1 is LGHDT and CDR2 is YNNKEL in the germline V gene (reference sequence). This CDR3 is 22 amino acids long. Losses at the gene ends were 6 bases for V and 8 bases for J; bases not matched to a gene: 33.

The rearrangement uses TRBV2 and TRBJ1-6; 7 bases agree with TRBD1. V lost 6 bases to trimming and J lost 0 bases; unmatched junction nucleotides: 5. The germline V gene encodes CDR1 SNHLY and CDR2 FYNNEI. This CDR3 spans 16 amino acids. The CDR3 here is CASSKGGASYNSPLHF. CDR3 in DNA: TGTGCCAGCAGCAAAGGGGGCGCCTCCTATAATTCACCCCTCCACTTT.

This chain connects TRBV5-6 to TRBJ1-3, with a weak D call TRBD1 (5 bases). V was shortened by 4 bases and J by 4 bases, with 12 bases between the two germline ends. CDR3 length: 14 amino acids. Germline V gene lookup returns CDR1 SGHDT and CDR2 YYEEEE. CDR3 bases: TGTGCCAGCAGCACGGGACTTGACGGAAACACCATATATTTT. This encodes CASSTGLDGNTIYF.